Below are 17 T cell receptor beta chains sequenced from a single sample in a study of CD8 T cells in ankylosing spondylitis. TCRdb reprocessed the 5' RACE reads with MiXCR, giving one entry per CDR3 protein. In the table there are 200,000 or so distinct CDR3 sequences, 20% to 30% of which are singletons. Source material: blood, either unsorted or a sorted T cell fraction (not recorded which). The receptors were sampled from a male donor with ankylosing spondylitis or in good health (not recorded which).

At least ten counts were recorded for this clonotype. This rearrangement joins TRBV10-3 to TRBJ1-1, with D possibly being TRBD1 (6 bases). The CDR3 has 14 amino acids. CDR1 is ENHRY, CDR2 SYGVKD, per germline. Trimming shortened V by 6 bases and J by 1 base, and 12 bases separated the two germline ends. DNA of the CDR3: TGTGCCATCAGCGGGGGCCAGCCGAACACTGAAGCTTTCTTT. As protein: CAISGGQPNTEAFF.

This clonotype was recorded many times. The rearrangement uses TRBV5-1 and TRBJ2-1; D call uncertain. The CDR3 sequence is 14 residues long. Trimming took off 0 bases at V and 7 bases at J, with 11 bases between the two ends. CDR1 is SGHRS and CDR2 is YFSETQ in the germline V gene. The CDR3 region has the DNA TGCGCCAGCAGCTTGGCGACCAGTCGGAATGAGCAGTTCTTC. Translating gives CASSLATSRNEQFF.

The CDR3 DNA follows: TGTGCCAGCAGGGTACAGGGAAGCAATCAGCCCCAGCATTTT. Its translation: CASRVQGSNQPQHF. The chain links TRBV12-3 or TRBV12-4 to TRBJ1-5, with TRBD1 as a possible D gene (6 bases). CDR3 length: 14 residues. The V gene lost 6 bases and the J gene lost 1 base, with 10 bases spanning the gap.

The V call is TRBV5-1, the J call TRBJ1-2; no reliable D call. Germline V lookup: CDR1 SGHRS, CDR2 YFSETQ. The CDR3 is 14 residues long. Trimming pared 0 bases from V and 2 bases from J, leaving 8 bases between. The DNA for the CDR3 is TGCGCCAGCAGCTTGGCCACAGAGAACTATGGCTACACCTTC. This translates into CASSLATENYGYTF.

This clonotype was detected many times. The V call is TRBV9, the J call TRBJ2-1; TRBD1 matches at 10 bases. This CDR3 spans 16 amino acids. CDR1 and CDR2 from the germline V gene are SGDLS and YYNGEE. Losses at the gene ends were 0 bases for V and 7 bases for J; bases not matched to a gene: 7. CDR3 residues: CASSVVGTGVPNEQFF. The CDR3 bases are TGTGCCAGCAGCGTAGTTGGGACAGGGGTCCCAAATGAGCAGTTCTTC.

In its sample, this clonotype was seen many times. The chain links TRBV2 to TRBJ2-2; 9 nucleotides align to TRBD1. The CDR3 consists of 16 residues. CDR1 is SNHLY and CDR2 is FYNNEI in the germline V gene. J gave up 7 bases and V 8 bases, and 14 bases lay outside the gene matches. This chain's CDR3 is CASSRIGQGINGELFF. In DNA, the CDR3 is TGTGCCAGCTCCCGAATTGGACAGGGGATTAACGGGGAGCTGTTTTTT.

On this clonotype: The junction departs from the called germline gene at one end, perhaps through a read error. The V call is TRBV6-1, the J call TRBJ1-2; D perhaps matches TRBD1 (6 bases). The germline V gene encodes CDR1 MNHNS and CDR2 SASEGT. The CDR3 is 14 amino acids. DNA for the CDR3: TGTGCCAGCCGTCCTGGACAGCCTAACTGTGGCTACACCTTC. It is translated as CASRPGQPNCGYTF.

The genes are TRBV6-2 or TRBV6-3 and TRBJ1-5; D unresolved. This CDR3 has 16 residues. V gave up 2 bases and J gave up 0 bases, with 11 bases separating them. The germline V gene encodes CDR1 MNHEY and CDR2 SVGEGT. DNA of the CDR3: TGTGCCAGCAGTTACGTTTTGGGAATTAGCAATCAGCCCCAGCATTTT. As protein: CASSYVLGISNQPQHF.

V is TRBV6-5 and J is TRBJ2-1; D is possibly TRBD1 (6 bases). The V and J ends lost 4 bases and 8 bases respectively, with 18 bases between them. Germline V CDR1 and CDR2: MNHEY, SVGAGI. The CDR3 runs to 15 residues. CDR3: CASSFYKTGFYEQFF. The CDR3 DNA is TGTGCCAGCAGTTTCTACAAAACAGGGTTCTATGAGCAGTTCTTC.

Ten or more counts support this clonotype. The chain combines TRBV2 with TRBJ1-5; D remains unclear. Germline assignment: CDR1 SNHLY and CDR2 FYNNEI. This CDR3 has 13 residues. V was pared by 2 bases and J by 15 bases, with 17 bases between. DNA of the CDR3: TGTGCCAGCAGTGAATTAGAACAGACCGGGTGGCATTTT. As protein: CASSELEQTGWHF.

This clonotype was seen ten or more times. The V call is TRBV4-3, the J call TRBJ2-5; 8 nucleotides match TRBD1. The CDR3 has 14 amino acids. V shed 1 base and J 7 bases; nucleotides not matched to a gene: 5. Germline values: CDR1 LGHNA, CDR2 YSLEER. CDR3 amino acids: CASSQAGGFGTQYF. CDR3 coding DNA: TGCGCCAGCAGCCAAGCAGGGGGCTTTGGGACCCAGTACTTC.

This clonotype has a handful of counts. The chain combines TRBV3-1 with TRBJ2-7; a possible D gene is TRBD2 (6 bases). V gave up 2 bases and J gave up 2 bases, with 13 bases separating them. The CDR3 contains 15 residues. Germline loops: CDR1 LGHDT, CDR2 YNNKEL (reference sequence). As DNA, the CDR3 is TGTGCCAGCAGCCAACGCGGGACGGAAACCTACGAGCAGTACTTC. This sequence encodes CASSQRGTETYEQYF.

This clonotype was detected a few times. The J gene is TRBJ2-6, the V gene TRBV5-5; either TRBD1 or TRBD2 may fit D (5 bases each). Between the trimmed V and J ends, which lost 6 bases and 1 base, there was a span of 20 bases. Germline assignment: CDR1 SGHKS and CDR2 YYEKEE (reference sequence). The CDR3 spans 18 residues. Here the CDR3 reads CASTLGASTLSGANVLTF. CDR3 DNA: TGTGCCAGCACCCTCGGGGCGTCAACCCTTTCTGGGGCCAACGTCCTGACTTTC.

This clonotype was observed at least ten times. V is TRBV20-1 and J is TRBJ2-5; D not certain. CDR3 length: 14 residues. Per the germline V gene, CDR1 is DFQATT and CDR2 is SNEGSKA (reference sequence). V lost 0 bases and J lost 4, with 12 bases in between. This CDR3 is CSARDPVSAETQYF. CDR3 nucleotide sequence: TGCAGTGCTAGAGATCCGGTTAGTGCAGAGACCCAGTACTTC.

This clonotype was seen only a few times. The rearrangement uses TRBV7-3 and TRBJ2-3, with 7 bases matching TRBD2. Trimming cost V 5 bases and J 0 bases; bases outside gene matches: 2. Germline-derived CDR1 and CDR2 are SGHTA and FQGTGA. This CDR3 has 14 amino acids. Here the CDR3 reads CASSRGESTDTQYF. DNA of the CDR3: TGTGCCAGCAGCCGGGGGGAGAGCACAGATACGCAGTATTTT.

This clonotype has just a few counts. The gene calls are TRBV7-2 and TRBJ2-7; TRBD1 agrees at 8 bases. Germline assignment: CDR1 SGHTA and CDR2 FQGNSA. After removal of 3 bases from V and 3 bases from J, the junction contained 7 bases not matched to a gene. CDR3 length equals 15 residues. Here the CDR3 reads CASSLRDRSGYEQYF. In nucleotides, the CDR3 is TGTGCCAGCAGCTTGCGGGACAGGAGTGGCTACGAGCAGTACTTC.

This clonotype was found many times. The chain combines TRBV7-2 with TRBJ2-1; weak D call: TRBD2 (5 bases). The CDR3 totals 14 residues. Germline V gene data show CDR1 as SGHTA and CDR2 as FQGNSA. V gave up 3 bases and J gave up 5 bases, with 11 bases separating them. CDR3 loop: CASSFPPSHNEQFF. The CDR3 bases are TGTGCCAGCAGCTTCCCCCCTAGCCACAATGAGCAGTTCTTC.